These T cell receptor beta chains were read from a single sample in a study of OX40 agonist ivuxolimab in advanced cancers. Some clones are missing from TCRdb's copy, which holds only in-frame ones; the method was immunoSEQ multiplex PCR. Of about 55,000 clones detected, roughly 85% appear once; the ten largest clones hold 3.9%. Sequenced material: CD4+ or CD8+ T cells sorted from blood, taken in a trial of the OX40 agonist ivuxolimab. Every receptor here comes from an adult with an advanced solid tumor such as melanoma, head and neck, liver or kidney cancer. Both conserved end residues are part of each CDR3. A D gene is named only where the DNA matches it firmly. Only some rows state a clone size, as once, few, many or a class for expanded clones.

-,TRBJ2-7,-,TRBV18,TGTGCCAGCTCAAGGCTCGGGCGGTCCTACGAGCAGTACTTC,CASSRLGRSYEQYF
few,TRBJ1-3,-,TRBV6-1,TGTGCCAGCTCCATACTGGGGGCTGGAAACACCATATATTTT,CASSILGAGNTIYF
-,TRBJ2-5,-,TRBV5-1,TGCGCCAGCAGCTGGGAAGGGGGAGGGCTCCAGACCCAGTACTTC,CASSWEGGGLQTQYF
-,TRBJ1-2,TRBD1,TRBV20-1,TGCAGTGCCAAAGGGGGCTGGGGCTACACCTTC,CSAKGGWGYTF
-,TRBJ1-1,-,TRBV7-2,TGTGCCAGCAGCTTGGCCGGGACTCAGATGGGCACTGAAGCTTTCTTT,CASSLAGTQMGTEAFF
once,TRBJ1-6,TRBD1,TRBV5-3,TGTGCCAGAAGCTCTGACGACAGGGGGAGCTCCTATAATTCACCCCTCCACTTT,CARSSDDRGSSYNSPLHF
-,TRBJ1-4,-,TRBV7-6,TGTGCCAGCAGCTTCTCGGTGGGTGAAAAACTGTTTTTT,CASSFSVGEKLFF
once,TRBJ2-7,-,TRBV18,TGTGCCAGCTCACCAAACCCTCTTCTCTACGAGCAGTACTTC,CASSPNPLLYEQYF
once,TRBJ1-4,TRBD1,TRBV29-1,TGCAGCGTTGAAGACCAGGGGGGGGAAAAACTGTTTTTT,CSVEDQGGEKLFF
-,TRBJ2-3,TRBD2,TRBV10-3,TGTGCCATCCGACTAGCGCTAAACACAGATACGCAGTATTTT,CAIRLALNTDTQYF
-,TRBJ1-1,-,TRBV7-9,TGTGCCAGCAGCCCCGAGCACACTGAAGCTTTCTTT,CASSPEHTEAFF
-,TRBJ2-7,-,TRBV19,TGTGCCAGTACCCCTGGGGGTTTCCCCTACGAGCAGTACTTC,CASTPGGFPYEQYF
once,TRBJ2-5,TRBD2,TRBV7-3,TGTGCCAGCAGCTCCCCGGGAGGAGAAGAGACCCAGTACTTC,CASSSPGGEETQYF
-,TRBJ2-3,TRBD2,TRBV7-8,TGTGCCAGCAGCTTCCGACTAGCGGGGGACCCGGATACGCAGTATTTT,CASSFRLAGDPDTQYF